This TCR beta chain derives from a study of blood T cell repertoires in COVID-19. CDR1 KGHSH and CDR2 LQKENI come from the germline V gene. The CDR3 is 12 amino acids. V gave up 5 bases and J gave up 8 bases, with 10 bases separating them. The method was immunoSEQ multiplex PCR; TCRdb's version includes in-frame clones alone and lacks a portion of them. The profile covers roughly 170,000 clones, with 84% appearing a single time and about 7% taken by the ten largest. The clonotype was recovered from a human donor in a cohort sampled during active COVID-19. The sequenced sample was peripheral blood. This sequence joins TRBV18 and TRBJ2-1; D uncertain. In DNA, the CDR3 is TGTGCCAGCTCAGAACAGATCTATGAGCAGTTCTTC. It translates to CASSEQIYEQFF.